Listed below are T cell receptor beta chains from one sample, sequenced in a study of beta chain features in type 1 diabetes. Repertoires were generated with immunoSEQ multiplex PCR, while TCRdb's copy carries only in-frame clones and drops some. The profile shows some 360,000 clones, over 8.5% of them singletons. Material for sequencing was central memory CD4+ T cells from blood. All receptors derive from a man between 25 and 39 years old with type 1 diabetes. The CDR3 runs from the conserved cysteine through the conserved F or W. A D gene is named only where the DNA matches it firmly. Rows may omit the clone size; those that give it use once, few, many or a size class.

V	J	D	size	DNA	CDR3
TRBV10-3	TRBJ2-3	.	.	TGTGCCATCAGCAAGGAGGTCACAGATACGCAGTATTTT	CAISKEVTDTQYF
TRBV6-5	TRBJ2-7	.	.	TGTGCCAGCAGTTATCAGGGATCCCCTAAACAGTACTTC	CASSYQGSPKQYF
TRBV6-1	TRBJ2-7	.	few	TGTGCCAGCGGGAGCAGCCTTTCCTACGAGCAGTACTTC	CASGSSLSYEQYF
TRBV28	TRBJ1-1	.	.	TGTGCCAGCAGTTTAGGGCTCACAGGGACTGAAGCTTTCTTT	CASSLGLTGTEAFF
TRBV29-1	TRBJ2-7	TRBD2	.	TGCAGCGTTGTACCTAGCGGCTACGAGCAGTACTTC	CSVVPSGYEQYF
TRBV30	TRBJ2-2	TRBD2	few	TGTGCCTGGAACATCGGACTAGCGGGAACCGGGGAGCTGTTTTTT	CAWNIGLAGTGELFF
TRBV18	TRBJ1-5	TRBD1	.	TGTGCCAGCTCACGGACCCCGGGACAGGGCGGAACTAGCAATCAGCCCCAGCATTTT	CASSRTPGQGGTSNQPQHF
TRBV30	TRBJ2-5	.	few	TGTGCCTGGAGTCTCACGGGGGGCGCGGAGACCCAGTACTTC	CAWSLTGGAETQYF
TRBV18	TRBJ1-2	.	few	TGTGCCAGCTCACCCAGCGGACAGACCTATTTAGGCTACACCTTC	CASSPSGQTYLGYTF
TRBV7-7	TRBJ1-4	.	few	TGTGCCAGCAGCTTAAGCGCCAGCTTCAATGACGGAAAACTGTTTTTT	CASSLSASFNDGKLFF
TRBV28	TRBJ1-1	.	.	TGTGCCAGCTGTGGACCGGGCACTGAAGCTTTCTTT	CASCGPGTEAFF
TRBV9	TRBJ1-5	.	.	TGTGCCAGCAGCGTATCAGGGGAGAGCAATCAGCCCCAGCATTTT	CASSVSGESNQPQHF
TRBV18	TRBJ2-3	.	.	TGTGCCAGCTCACCACCGTGGGGGGCCAACACAGATACGCAGTATTTT	CASSPPWGANTDTQYF
TRBV6-5	TRBJ2-7	.	.	TGTGCCAGCAGCCCCGACGGTTCGCGTGAGCAGTACTTC	CASSPDGSREQYF
TRBV7-6	TRBJ1-1	TRBD1	few	TGTGCCAGCAGCATACAGGGGGCTGAAGCTTTCTTT	CASSIQGAEAFF
TRBV16	TRBJ1-3	.	many	TGTGCCAGCAGCCCCCGGTATGAGGGCGGAAACACCATATATTTT	CASSPRYEGGNTIYF
TRBV20-1	TRBJ2-3	TRBD2	.	TGCTCTAGCGGGACCACAGATACGCAGTATTTT	CSSGTTDTQYF
TRBV11-3	TRBJ2-7	.	.	TGTGCCAGCAGCTTAGGTCTTGGACGTTCCTACGAGCAGTACTTC	CASSLGLGRSYEQYF
TRBV28	TRBJ2-7	.	many	TGTGCCAGCAGTTTAGTTTCCGCGATGAGCTCCTACGAGCAGTACTTC	CASSLVSAMSSYEQYF
TRBV5-1	TRBJ2-3	.	.	TGCGCCAGCAGCCCGGCGGGGATTGGGAACACAGATACGCAGTATTTT	CASSPAGIGNTDTQYF
TRBV7-2	TRBJ1-5	.	.	TGTGCCAGCAGCTCCACCGGTACCGGGATGCCCCAGCATTTT	CASSSTGTGMPQHF